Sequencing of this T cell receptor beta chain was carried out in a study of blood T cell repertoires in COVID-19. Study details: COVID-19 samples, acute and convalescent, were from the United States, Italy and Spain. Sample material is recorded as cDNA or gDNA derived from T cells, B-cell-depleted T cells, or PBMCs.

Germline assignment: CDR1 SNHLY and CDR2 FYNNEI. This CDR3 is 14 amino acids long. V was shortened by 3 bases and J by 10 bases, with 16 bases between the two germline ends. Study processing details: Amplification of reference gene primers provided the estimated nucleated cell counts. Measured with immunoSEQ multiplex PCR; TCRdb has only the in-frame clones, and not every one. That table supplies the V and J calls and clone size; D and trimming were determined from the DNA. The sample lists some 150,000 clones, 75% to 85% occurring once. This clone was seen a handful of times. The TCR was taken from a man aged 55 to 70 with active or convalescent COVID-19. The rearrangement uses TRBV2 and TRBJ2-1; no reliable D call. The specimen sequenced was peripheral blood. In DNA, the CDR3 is TGTGCCAGCAGTGACCCGCGCGGCCTCGGGGAGCAGTTCTTC. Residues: CASSDPRGLGEQFF.